This T cell receptor (beta chain) was recovered during a study of naive and memory T cell subsets. Broader study findings: TCR abundance followed a power law differing between naive and memory subsets. Clonotypes are single alpha or beta chains, not paired receptors.

An equimolar mix of two oligonucleotides served as the beta constant-region primer for TRBC1 and TRBC2. Nested alpha and beta constant-region primers with the SP2 primer drove four PCR rounds on ligated cDNA. In TCRdb, the UMI-ligation and nested PCR reads were re-called with MiXCR into one record per CDR3 protein. The sample holds 15,000 or so distinct CDR3 sequences; around 10% are singletons and the top ten take 23%. This clonotype was counted many times. Its antigen remains unknown. Trimming shortened V by 6 bases and J by 6 bases, and 15 bases separated the two germline ends. This CDR3 is built from 13 residues. The V gene's germline CDR1 is SNHLY and CDR2 FYNNEI. Alpha and beta libraries were amplified separately from the second PCR onward.

The clonotype comes from a human donor in good health. The chain combines TRBV2 with TRBJ2-7; D is undetermined. The material sequenced was central memory CD8+ T cells from blood. The CDR3 spells CASSEKVAVEQYF. CDR3 bases: TGTGCCAGCAGCGAGAAGGTCGCAGTCGAGCAGTACTTC. Full variable domain (remainder filled in from reference TRBV2 and TRBJ2-7): EPEVTQTPSHQVTQMGQEVILRCVPISNHLYFYWYRQILGQKVEFLVSFYNNEISEKSEIFDDQFSVERPDGSNFTLKIRSTKLEDSAMYFCASSEKVAVEQYFGPGTRLTVT.